These 8 T cell receptor beta chains share one sample of origin, sequenced in a study of blood T cell repertoires in COVID-19. Some clones are missing from TCRdb's copy, which holds only in-frame ones; the method was immunoSEQ multiplex PCR. Of 200,000 to 250,000 clones in the sample, 88% are singletons; the top ten hold around 3.6%. The sample was PBMCs or T cells enriched from blood (not recorded which). These receptors were obtained from a woman in her 30s who had been exposed to COVID-19.

The chain has TRBV27 and TRBJ2-6; maybe TRBD1 (6 bases). The germline CDR1 and CDR2 sequences are MNHEY and SMNVEV (reference sequence). The CDR3 runs to 19 residues. V lost 6 bases, J lost 2 bases, and 23 bases lay in between. The CDR3 DNA sequence: TGTGCCAGCAGAACCCTTCCGACAGGCTTGGGTACTGGGGCCAACGTCCTGACTTTC. Protein sequence: CASRTLPTGLGTGANVLTF.

The genes are TRBV18 and TRBJ1-5; 7 nucleotides line up with TRBD1. CDR1 KGHSH and CDR2 LQKENI come from the germline V gene. V shed 3 bases and J 3 bases; nucleotides not matched to a gene: 8. The CDR3 is 16 residues long. The CDR3 reads CASSPAGGSNNQPQHF. DNA for the CDR3: TGTGCCAGCTCACCTGCAGGGGGTAGTAACAATCAGCCCCAGCATTTT. Variable domain in full (rest from reference TRBV18 and TRBJ1-5): NAGVMQNPRHLVRRRGQEARLRCSPMKGHSHVYWYRQLPEEGLKFMVYLQKENIIDESGMPKERFSAEFPKEGPSILRIQQVVRGDSAAYFCASSPAGGSNNQPQHFGDGTRLSIL.

The chain employs TRBV19 and TRBJ2-7; a weak D match, TRBD2 (6 bases). Germline V gives CDR1 LNHDA, CDR2 SQIVND (reference sequence). Trimming removed 6 bases at V and 4 bases at J, with 16 bases between. The CDR3 has 14 amino acids. CDR3 loop: CASSPRGKEYEQYF. In DNA form, the CDR3 reads TGTGCCAGTAGCCCCCGGGGGAAGGAGTACGAGCAGTACTTC.

With respect to this clone: This same CDR3 is encoded by further DNA sequences in the sample. This chain connects TRBV5-1 to TRBJ2-5; weak D call: TRBD1 (5 bases). Germline values: CDR1 SGHRS, CDR2 YFSETQ. There are 14 residues in the CDR3. V shed 0 bases and J shed 2 bases, with 8 bases lying between them. CDR3 amino acids: CASSLGQGQETQYF. The CDR3 DNA reads TGCGCCAGCAGCTTGGGCCAGGGTCAAGAGACCCAGTACTTC.

This rearrangement joins TRBV19 to TRBJ1-5; weak D call: TRBD1 (5 bases). V dropped 5 bases and J dropped 0 bases, with 11 bases sitting between them. Germline CDR1 reads LNHDA; CDR2 reads SQIVND (reference sequence). The CDR3 covers 15 residues. CDR3 DNA sequence: TGTGCCAGTAGTCCCCAGGGTAATAGCAATCAGCCCCAGCATTTT. Protein: CASSPQGNSNQPQHF.

The V call is TRBV28, the J call TRBJ2-1; the D gene is possibly TRBD2 (5 bases). Looked up from germline, CDR1 is MDHEN and CDR2 is SYDVKM. The length of the CDR3 is 15 residues. Trimming removed 1 base from V and 9 bases from J, with 16 bases in between. The CDR3, as DNA: TGTGCCAGCAGTTTATCGGGGTTCACTGCGCGTGAGCAGTTCTTC. Protein sequence: CASSLSGFTAREQFF.

The V gene is TRBV19, the J gene TRBJ2-1; perhaps TRBD2 as D (6 bases). Germline values: CDR1 LNHDA, CDR2 SQIVND (reference sequence). Trimming removed 5 bases from V and 6 bases from J, with 11 bases in between. The CDR3 spans 13 residues. The CDR3 nucleotides read TGTGCCAGTAGTGAACTGGGGGGCAATGAGCAGTTCTTC. It codes for CASSELGGNEQFF.

CDR3 bases: TGCGCCAGCAGCTTGAGCAGGGGCAGGGGCAATGAGCAGTTCTTC. This sequence encodes CASSLSRGRGNEQFF. The rearrangement joins TRBV5-1 to TRBJ2-1; tentative D call: TRBD1 (6 bases). In germline, CDR1 is SGHRS, CDR2 YFSETQ. CDR3 length equals 15 residues. V lost 1 base, J lost 6 bases, and 14 bases lay in between.